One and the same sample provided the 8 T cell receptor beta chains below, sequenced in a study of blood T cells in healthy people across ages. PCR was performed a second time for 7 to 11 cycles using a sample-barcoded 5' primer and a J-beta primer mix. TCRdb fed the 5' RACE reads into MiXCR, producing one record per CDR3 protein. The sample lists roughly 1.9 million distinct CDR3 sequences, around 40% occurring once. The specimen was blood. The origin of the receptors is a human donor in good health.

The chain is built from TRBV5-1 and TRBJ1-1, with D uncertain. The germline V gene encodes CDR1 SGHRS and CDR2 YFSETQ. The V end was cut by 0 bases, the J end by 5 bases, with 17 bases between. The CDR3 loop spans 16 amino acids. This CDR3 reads CASSLATRGGNTEAFF. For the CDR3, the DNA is TGCGCCAGCAGCTTGGCCACACGGGGAGGAAATACTGAAGCTTTCTTT. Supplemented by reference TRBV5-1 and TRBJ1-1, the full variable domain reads KAGVTQTPRYLIKTRGQQVTLSCSPISGHRSVSWYQQTPGQGLQFLFEYFSETQRNKGNFPGRFSGRQFSNSRSEMNVSTLELGDSALYLCASSLATRGGNTEAFFGQGTRLTVV.

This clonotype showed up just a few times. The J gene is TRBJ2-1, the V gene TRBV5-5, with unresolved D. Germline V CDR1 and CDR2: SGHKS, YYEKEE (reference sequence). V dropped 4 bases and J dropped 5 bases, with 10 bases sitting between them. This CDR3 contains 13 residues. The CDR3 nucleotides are TGTGCCAGCAGCCCCGCGTGGGACAATGAGCAGTTCTTC. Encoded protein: CASSPAWDNEQFF. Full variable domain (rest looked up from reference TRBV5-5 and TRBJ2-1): DAGVTQSPTHLIKTRGQQVTLRCSPISGHKSVSWYQQVLGQGPQFIFQYYEKEERGRGNFPDRFSARQFPNYSSELNVNALLLGDSALYLCASSPAWDNEQFFGPGTRLTVL.

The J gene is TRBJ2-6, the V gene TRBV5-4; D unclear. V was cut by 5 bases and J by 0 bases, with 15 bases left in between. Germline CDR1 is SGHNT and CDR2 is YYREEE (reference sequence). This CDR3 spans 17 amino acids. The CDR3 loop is CASSPLRVGSGANVLTF. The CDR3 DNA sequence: TGTGCCAGCAGTCCACTTAGAGTGGGCTCTGGGGCCAACGTCCTGACTTTC.

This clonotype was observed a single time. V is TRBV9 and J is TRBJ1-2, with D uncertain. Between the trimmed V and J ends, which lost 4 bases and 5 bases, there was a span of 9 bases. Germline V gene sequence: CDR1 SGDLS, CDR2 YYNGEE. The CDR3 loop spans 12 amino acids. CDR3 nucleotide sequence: TGTGCCAGCAGCACGGACTTATATGGCTACACCTTC. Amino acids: CASSTDLYGYTF.

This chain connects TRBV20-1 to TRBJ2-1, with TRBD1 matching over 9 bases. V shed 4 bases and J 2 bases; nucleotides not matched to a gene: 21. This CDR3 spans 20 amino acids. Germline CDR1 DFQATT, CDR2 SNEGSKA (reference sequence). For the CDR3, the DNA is TGCAGTGCTACAATCTTCTGGGACAGGGATAGTTTAAGGCCCTACAATGAGCAGTTCTTC. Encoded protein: CSATIFWDRDSLRPYNEQFF.

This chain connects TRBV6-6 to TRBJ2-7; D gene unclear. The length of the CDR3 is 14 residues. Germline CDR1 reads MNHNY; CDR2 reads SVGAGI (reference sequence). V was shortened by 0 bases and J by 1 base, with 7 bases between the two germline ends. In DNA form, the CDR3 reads TGTGCCAGCAGTTACTCGAGGCTTTCCTACGAGCAGTACTTC. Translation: CASSYSRLSYEQYF.

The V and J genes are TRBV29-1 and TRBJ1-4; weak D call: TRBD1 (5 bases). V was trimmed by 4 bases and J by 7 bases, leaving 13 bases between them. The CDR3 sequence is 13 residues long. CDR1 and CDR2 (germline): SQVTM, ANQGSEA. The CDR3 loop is CSVGERGSEKLFF. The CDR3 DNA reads TGCAGCGTTGGGGAAAGGGGAAGTGAAAAACTGTTTTTT.

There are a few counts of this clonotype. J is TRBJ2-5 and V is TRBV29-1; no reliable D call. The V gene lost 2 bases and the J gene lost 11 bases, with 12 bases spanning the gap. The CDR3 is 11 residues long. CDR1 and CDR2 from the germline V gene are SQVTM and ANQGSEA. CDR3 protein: CSVENNQEQYF. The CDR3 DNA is TGCAGCGTTGAAAATAATCAAGAGCAGTACTTC.